What follows are 9 T cell receptor beta chains derived from one specimen sequenced in a study of blood T cell repertoires in COVID-19. Sequencing used immunoSEQ multiplex PCR; TCRdb keeps in-frame clones, though not all of them. This table has approximately 250,000 clones, about 87% appearing once. Input material: PBMCs or T cells enriched from blood (not recorded which). The receptors originated from a woman aged 25 to 45 with acute COVID-19.

The gene calls are TRBV28 and TRBJ1-4; perhaps TRBD1 as D (5 bases). CDR1 is MDHEN and CDR2 is SYDVKM in the germline V gene. The V end lost 3 bases, the J end lost 3 bases, and 11 bases lay between the germline ends. The length of the CDR3 is 15 residues. CDR3 in amino acids: CASSLEGWANEKLFF. CDR3 DNA: TGTGCCAGCAGTTTGGAGGGGTGGGCTAATGAAAAACTGTTTTTT.

The chain employs TRBV7-9 and TRBJ2-5; 7 bases are a match to TRBD1. The V gene end was trimmed by 6 bases and the J gene end by 4 bases; junction bases not matched to a gene: 2. This CDR3 contains 12 residues. CDR1 SEHNR and CDR2 FQNEAQ come from the germline V gene (reference sequence). CDR3 residues: CASRTGLETQYF. CDR3 in DNA: TGTGCCAGCAGGACAGGGTTAGAGACCCAGTACTTC.

The chain couples TRBV20-1 to TRBJ2-7; D may be TRBD1 (5 bases). V was shortened by 6 bases and J by 6 bases, with 12 bases between the two germline ends. Per the germline V gene, CDR1 is DFQATT and CDR2 is SNEGSKA (reference sequence). The CDR3 extends over 11 amino acids. CDR3 bases: TGCAGTGCCGGAAGGGGCCTCGAGCAGTACTTC. Translating it yields CSAGRGLEQYF.

The chain recombines TRBV11-2 with TRBJ1-5; the D gene is possibly TRBD1 (6 bases). Trimming cost V 0 bases and J 7 bases, with 10 bases left between them. In germline, CDR1 is SGHAT, CDR2 FQNNGV. CDR3 length: 14 amino acids. CDR3 loop: CASSLEGAGQPQHF. The CDR3 region has the DNA TGTGCCAGCAGCTTAGAGGGGGCAGGGCAGCCCCAGCATTTT.

The V call is TRBV18, the J call TRBJ2-7, with TRBD1 matching over 9 bases. Trimming cost V 9 bases and J 5 bases; bases outside gene matches: 14. Germline V CDR1 and CDR2: KGHSH, LQKENI. The CDR3 has 15 residues. The CDR3 nucleotides are TGTGCCAGTTTTTATTCCGGGACAGGGTCGAACGAGCAGTACTTC. Translation gives CASFYSGTGSNEQYF.

The V call is TRBV5-1, the J call TRBJ2-1, with D perhaps matching TRBD2 (6 bases). The germline V and J ends were trimmed by 4 bases and 2 bases, with 16 bases remaining between them. Looked up from germline, CDR1 is SGHRS and CDR2 is YFSETQ. The CDR3 spans 16 residues. The CDR3 bases are TGCGCCAGCAGCCTTTCCCAGATAGCGGCCTACAATGAGCAGTTCTTC. The encoded protein is CASSLSQIAAYNEQFF. The whole variable domain, remainder taken from reference TRBV5-1 and TRBJ2-1, is KAGVTQTPRYLIKTRGQQVTLSCSPISGHRSVSWYQQTPGQGLQFLFEYFSETQRNKGNFPGRFSGRQFSNSRSEMNVSTLELGDSALYLCASSLSQIAAYNEQFFGPGTRLTVL.

This rearrangement joins TRBV4-2 to TRBJ2-1; D is perhaps TRBD2 (6 bases). V was shortened by 1 base and J by 2 bases, with 9 bases between the two germline ends. The CDR3 length is 15 residues. CDR1 is LGHNA and CDR2 is YNFKEQ in the germline V gene. DNA of the CDR3: TGTGCCAGCAGCCAAGGCGGGGCCCCCTACAATGAGCAGTTCTTC. It is translated as CASSQGGAPYNEQFF.

V is TRBV3-1 (or the pseudogene TRBV3-2) and J is TRBJ2-7; 7 nucleotides align to TRBD1. The CDR3 consists of 14 residues. The V gene end was trimmed by 4 bases and the J gene end by 2 bases; junction bases not matched to a gene: 5. Germline lookup yields CDR1 LGHDT and CDR2 YNNKEL (reference sequence). CDR3 sequence reads: CASSLAGTAYEQYF. The DNA of the CDR3 is TGTGCCAGCAGCCTAGCCGGGACAGCCTACGAGCAGTACTTC.

V usage is TRBV7-9 and J usage is TRBJ2-1, with 7 bases fitting TRBD2. Germline CDR1 and CDR2: SEHNR and FQNEAQ (reference sequence). Trimming removed 0 bases from V and 8 bases from J; junction bases left unmatched: 4. This CDR3 contains 14 residues. The chain's CDR3 is CASSLAREVDEQFF. Here the CDR3 DNA reads TGTGCCAGCAGCTTAGCCCGGGAGGTCGATGAGCAGTTCTTC.